This entry features one T cell receptor (beta chain) sequence. The antigen is unknown. The sample comes from a study of cytomegalovirus exposure and HLA in healthy donors. The study ran its PCR with 60 Vbeta and 13 Jbeta primers. The data were produced by immunoSEQ multiplex PCR, yet TCRdb's version contains in-frame clones alone and is incomplete. The sample includes 300,000 or so clones, approximately 84% of them seen just once. The study, taken as a whole, reports: Sequencing probably produced one cluster of sequence variants that were highly shared. Information on immune exposure was restricted to one variable (CMV serostatus).

Material for sequencing was PBMCs. The receptor was isolated from a middle-aged woman in good health and CMV-seropositive.

The chain's CDR3 is CASSVTAGINYGYTF. CDR3 DNA: TGTGCCAGCAGCGTAACGGCAGGTATCAACTATGGCTACACCTTC. The V gene is TRBV9, the J gene TRBJ1-2; no definite D call. The V end was cut by 1 base, the J end by 2 bases, with 12 bases between. The CDR3 covers 15 residues. The germline V gene encodes CDR1 SGDLS and CDR2 YYNGEE. Combining the CDR3 with reference TRBV9 and TRBJ1-2 gives the whole variable domain DSGVTQTPKHLITATGQRVTLRCSPRSGDLSVYWYQQSLDQGLQFLIQYYNGEERAKGNILERFSAQQFPDLHSELNLSSLELGDSALYFCASSVTAGINYGYTFGSGTRLTVV.